These T cell receptor beta chains were read from a single sample in a study of glioma-infiltrating T cells. TCRdb reprocessed the multiplex PCR reads via MiXCR and lists one record per CDR3 protein. The data show approximately 190,000 distinct CDR3 sequences, approximately 30% seen once. The sample consisted of glioma tissue, nonneoplastic brain tissue, or PBMCs (not recorded which). These receptors were taken from a human donor with low-grade glioma or glioblastoma, undergoing nonglioma brain surgery, or in good health (not recorded which). CDR3s include the opening cysteine and the closing phenylalanine or tryptophan. The D gene is left open where the match is weak. The size entry is marked missing in some rows and otherwise reads once, few, many or a size class.

J,V,size,D,CDR3
TRBJ2-3,TRBV4-3,many,NA,CASSQDGPSTDTQYF
TRBJ2-5,TRBV7-8,NA,NA,CASRGRIGLLETQYF
TRBJ2-3,TRBV7-2,many,NA,CASSPSNTQYF
TRBJ1-5,TRBV6-1,many,NA,CASSLGNNQPQHF
TRBJ2-7,TRBV20-1,many,NA,CSATDPYEQYF
TRBJ2-3,TRBV7-2,few,NA,CASSSTTSTDTQYF
TRBJ2-7,TRBV14,few,TRBD2,CASSHSPRTSGAYEQYF
TRBJ2-7,TRBV4-2,NA,NA,CASSQVLEVYEQYF
TRBJ2-7,TRBV27,once,TRBD2,CASSLGLAGGPYEQYF
TRBJ2-3,TRBV3-1,once,NA,CASGQRLVTDTQYF
TRBJ2-1,TRBV19,few,NA,CASSIRIEDNEQFF
TRBJ2-5,TRBV27,NA,NA,CASSSLDLEETRYF
TRBJ2-5,TRBV27,many,TRBD2,CASSLTSGQETQYF
TRBJ2-7,TRBV4-2,NA,NA,CASSQEWSGDYEQYF
TRBJ2-1,TRBV7-8,many,TRBD2,CASSLVGGGNEQFF
TRBJ2-1,TRBV7-9,few,TRBD2,CASSLELAASYNEQFF
TRBJ2-3,TRBV7-2,many,NA,CASSPTTGGTDTQYF
TRBJ2-3,TRBV19,NA,NA,CASSIRDLAPTDTQYF
TRBJ2-1,TRBV5-4,many,NA,CASSPTFLGSYNEQFF
TRBJ2-1,TRBV20-1,NA,NA,CSADGGSLAYNEQFF
TRBJ2-2,TRBV4-1,NA,NA,CASSQDRGSNTKELFF
TRBJ1-2,TRBV30,NA,NA,CAWTSGGWGYTF
TRBJ2-3,TRBV5-4,NA,TRBD2,CASRSSGRASTDTQYF
TRBJ2-3,TRBV20-1,NA,NA,CSARNPALGTDTQYF
TRBJ2-1,TRBV4-3,many,TRBD1,CASSQQTTGGGFDEQFF